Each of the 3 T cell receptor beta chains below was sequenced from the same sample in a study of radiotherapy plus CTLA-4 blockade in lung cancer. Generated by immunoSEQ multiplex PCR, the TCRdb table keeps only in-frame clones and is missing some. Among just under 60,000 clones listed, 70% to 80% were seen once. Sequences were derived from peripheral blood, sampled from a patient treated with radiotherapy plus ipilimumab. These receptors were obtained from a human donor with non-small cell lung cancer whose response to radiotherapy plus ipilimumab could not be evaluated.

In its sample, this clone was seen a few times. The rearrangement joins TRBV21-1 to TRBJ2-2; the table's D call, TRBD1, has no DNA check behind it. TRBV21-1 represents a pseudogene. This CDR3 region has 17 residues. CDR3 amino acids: CASSKEWQGRGTGELFF. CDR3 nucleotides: TGTGCCAGCAGCAAAGAGTGGCAGGGGAGAGGGACCGGGGAGCTGTTTTTT.

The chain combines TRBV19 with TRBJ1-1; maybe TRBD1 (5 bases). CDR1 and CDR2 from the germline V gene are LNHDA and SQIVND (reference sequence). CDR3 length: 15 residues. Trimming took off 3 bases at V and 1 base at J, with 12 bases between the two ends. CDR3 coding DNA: TGTGCCAGTAGTATCTACAGGCGGCGGAACACTGAAGCTTTCTTT. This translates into CASSIYRRRNTEAFF.

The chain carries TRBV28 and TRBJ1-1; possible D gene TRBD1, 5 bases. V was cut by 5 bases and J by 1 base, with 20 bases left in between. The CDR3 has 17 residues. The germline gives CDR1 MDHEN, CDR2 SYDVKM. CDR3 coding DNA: TGTGCCAGCAGTACATTGTGGAGGAGGGGTGGGAACACTGAAGCTTTCTTT. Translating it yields CASSTLWRRGGNTEAFF.